This passage covers 12 T cell receptor beta chains from one sample sequenced in a study of T cells in Graves' hyperthyroidism and ophthalmopathy (dated by TCRdb to the late 2010s). The receptor library was made with multiplex PCR. TCRdb lists the instrument as Illumina HiSeq 2000. Amplification of TCR beta CDR3 regions was carried out from RNA transcripts. For the first round of RT-PCR on the TCR CDR3, the HTBI primer set was used together with the Qiagen OneStep RT-PCR kit. The public reads were quality trimmed at Q25 with fastp and then assembled into clones with MiXCR by TCRdb, keeping productive beta chains. Each CDR3 protein appears once, grouped with its most common genes and DNA. Present in this sample are around 300,000 distinct CDR3 sequences, approximately 13% of which were seen just once. The ten largest clonotypes hold 7.9% of the sample. The sequenced sample consisted of blood. The receptor source for this set is a middle-aged woman with Graves' hyperthyroidism.

The sample holds many counts of this clonotype. The chain couples TRBV7-2 to TRBJ2-5; the D gene is possibly TRBD2 (5 bases). There are 17 residues in the CDR3. The V and J ends lost 1 base and 7 bases respectively, with 22 bases between them. CDR1 and CDR2 (germline): SGHTA, FQGNSA. The CDR3 region is CASSLGLDSPRRVTQYF. The CDR3 nucleotides read TGTGCCAGCAGCTTAGGCCTGGACTCCCCGCGGCGGGTGACCCAGTACTTC.

The chain carries TRBV29-1 and TRBJ1-2, with D uncertain. Germline V gives CDR1 SQVTM, CDR2 ANQGSEA. This CDR3 region has 15 residues. The V end was cut by 1 base, the J end by 8 bases, with 20 bases between. The CDR3 region is CSVEGKEHLPEGYTF. CDR3 DNA: TGCAGCGTTGAAGGGAAAGAACACCTGCCTGAAGGCTACACCTTC.

This clonotype has a handful of counts. The gene calls are TRBV29-1 and TRBJ1-3; D gene uncertain. Germline V gene sequence: CDR1 SQVTM, CDR2 ANQGSEA. The ends were cut back, 6 bases at V and 3 bases at J, with 9 bases in the middle. This CDR3 comprises 12 residues. The CDR3 loop is CSVWTNGNTIYF. The CDR3 coding sequence is TGCAGCGTCTGGACCAATGGAAACACCATATATTTT.

This clonotype has only a few counts. The chain combines TRBV20-1 with TRBJ1-1; D is unclear. Between the trimmed V and J ends, which lost 0 bases and 4 bases, there was a span of 18 bases. The germline V gene encodes CDR1 DFQATT and CDR2 SNEGSKA (reference sequence). The CDR3 runs to 16 residues. The CDR3 reads CSARDFSDTMGTEAFF. CDR3 bases: TGCAGTGCTAGAGATTTTTCCGATACAATGGGCACTGAAGCTTTCTTT.

In its sample, this clonotype was seen a few times. The chain links TRBV6-6 to TRBJ2-5, with 8 bases matching TRBD2. Germline V gene lookup returns CDR1 MNHNY and CDR2 SVGAGI (reference sequence). V gave up 2 bases and J gave up 4 bases; unmatched junction bases: 6. The CDR3 is made up of 15 amino acids. The CDR3 sequence: CASSYPGGPGETQYF. CDR3 nucleotide sequence: TGTGCCAGCAGTTACCCGGGAGGGCCAGGAGAGACCCAGTACTTC.

The sample holds many counts of this clonotype. The V gene is TRBV28, the J gene TRBJ1-2; 7 nucleotides align to TRBD1. Trimming cost V 7 bases and J 8 bases; bases outside gene matches: 13. The CDR3 contains 14 residues. Germline CDR1 and CDR2: MDHEN and SYDVKM. The CDR3 nucleotides are TGTGCCAGCACCTCTAACAGGGGCGAAGGAGGCTACACCTTC. Translating gives CASTSNRGEGGYTF.

This clonotype came up many times. The chain uses TRBV6-5 and TRBJ2-5; possible D gene TRBD1, 6 bases. Germline loops: CDR1 MNHEY, CDR2 SVGAGI. The CDR3 covers 14 residues. The germline V and J ends were trimmed by 4 bases and 2 bases, with 11 bases remaining between them. CDR3 DNA sequence: TGTGCCAGCAGTTCCTACAGGGTTCAAGAGACCCAGTACTTC. Encoded protein: CASSSYRVQETQYF.

The rearrangement uses TRBV14 and TRBJ2-3; D gene uncertain. This CDR3 is built from 14 residues. Germline V gene lookup returns CDR1 SGHDN and CDR2 FVKESK. Trimming pared 0 bases from V and 5 bases from J, leaving 9 bases between. For the CDR3, the DNA is TGTGCCAGCAGCCAAGATTCGTGGAGAGATACGCAGTATTTT. This encodes CASSQDSWRDTQYF.

The table lists this clonotype with many counts. Here the CDR3 reads CASSLLAGGLSTDTQYF. As DNA, the CDR3 is TGTGCCAGCAGCTTGCTAGCGGGAGGTCTTAGCACAGATACGCAGTATTTT. This chain links TRBV5-6 with TRBJ2-3, with TRBD2 matching 11 bases. Trimming removed 1 base from V and 0 bases from J; junction bases left unmatched: 4. This CDR3 is 17 amino acids long. CDR1 SGHDT and CDR2 YYEEEE come from the germline V gene.

This clonotype was found many times. In DNA, the CDR3 is TGTGCCAGCAGCTTGGCCCAAGGTACAGCGAACTATGGCTACACCTTC. Residues: CASSLAQGTANYGYTF. The V and J genes are TRBV5-6 and TRBJ1-2; D is unclear. CDR1 and CDR2 from the germline V gene are SGHDT and YYEEEE. Trimming cost V 0 bases and J 2 bases, with 14 bases left between them. CDR3 size: 16 residues.

This clonotype has more than one count but fewer than ten. The genes are TRBV19 and TRBJ2-1, with 9 bases lining up with TRBD2. In germline, CDR1 is LNHDA, CDR2 SQIVND (reference sequence). The CDR3 covers 14 residues. The J segment lost 6 bases and the V segment lost 3 bases, leaving 3 bases of the junction unmatched. CDR3: CASSINSGSNEQFF. In nucleotides, the CDR3 is TGTGCCAGTAGTATTAATAGCGGGAGCAATGAGCAGTTCTTC.

This clonotype occurred many times. The genes are TRBV28 and TRBJ2-2; tentative D call: TRBD1 (6 bases). The CDR3 is 15 residues long. Germline V gives CDR1 MDHEN, CDR2 SYDVKM. V lost 4 bases, J lost 1 base, and 10 bases lay in between. CDR3 residues: CASSSPGQNTGELFF. Written as DNA, the CDR3 is TGTGCCAGCAGTTCCCCGGGACAGAACACCGGGGAGCTGTTTTTT.